This T cell receptor (beta chain) was retrieved from a study of vaccination and CD4 T cells after COVID-19 (dated 2022 in TCRdb). General notes on the study: The convalescent cohort included six males and four females, with two Hispanic individuals, seven Caucasians, two Asians and one multiracial person. Control cultures used a CEFX viral epitope pool as positive control, an HIV-1 Nef peptide pool as negative control, or no peptide. At the TCR clonotype level, an earlier paper using these donors assessed memory CD4+ T cell crossreactivity between SARS-CoV-2 and common cold coronavirus spike proteins. Post-COVID blood samples were collected from convalescent patients a median of approximately 100 days after diagnosis, with a range of roughly 30 to 170 days. The spike-specific CD4+ TCR repertoire was compared before and after mRNA vaccination in nine to ten COVID-19 convalescent patients and a handful of infection-naive healthy vaccine recipients. For stimulating the cultures, overlapping spike peptide pools were used, derived from SARS-CoV-2 as well as from the common cold coronaviruses HCoV-NL63, HCoV-OC43 and HCoV-229E. Post-vaccine blood samples were obtained a median of approximately 70 days after the second vaccine dose, with a range of roughly 13 to 250 days. Participants received two doses of either the Pfizer-BioNTech BNT162b2 vaccine (n=8) or the Moderna mRNA-1273 vaccine (n=2). Here is what the overall study found, with its caveats: The median number of SARS-CoV-2-reactive clonotypes rose from 20 to 25 after infection to 38 after vaccination, but the change was not significant. In convalescent patients, a median approximately 89% of post-vaccine SARS-CoV-2-reactive clones were detected only after vaccination, suggesting vaccine-specific priming. Only a relatively small number of convalescent patients were included in the study, and early timepoints following natural infection were not analyzed. Of the vaccine-specific clones in convalescent patients, 304 of 307, or nearly all, reacted only to SARS-CoV-2 spike and did not cross-react with common cold coronaviruses.

In the case of this clonotype: It lacks a known antigen. Base qualities were left out, and no much larger clone turns up one base away.

In light of the paper, this sample's treatment or condition label describes: roughly 10-day PBMC culture with coronavirus spike peptide pools or control peptides (ViraFEST assay). CD4+ T cells from unexposed donors were collected before the COVID-19 pandemic (2011-2018). The ViraFEST assay, used in the study, expanded antigen-specific T cells with peptide pools and then identified the expanded clonotypes through TCR sequencing. PBMCs were cultured at under 2.5 million per well in IMDM supplemented with around 5.5% human AB serum and 10 IU/ml IL-2, with 10 ug/ml peptide pools added. Half of the culture medium was replaced with fresh IL-2-containing medium on days 3 and 7. Once the cells had been in culture for roughly 11 days, the EasySep CD4+ T cell isolation kit was used to isolate CD4+ T cells by negative selection. As cell number allowed, CD4+ T cells from unexposed donors were tested for reactivity to SARS-CoV-2 S and N and to four common cold coronavirus spike pools. PBMCs were separated from whole blood using Ficoll-Paque Plus gradient centrifugation and then either used fresh or cryopreserved at -140C. Each culture condition was generally run in triplicate wells. The leukapheresis product used for the unexposed donors was purchased from a commercial source.

The receptor library was made with PCR. At the Johns Hopkins FTIC core, DNA from the cultured CD4+ T cells underwent TCR sequencing with the Oncomine TCR Beta short-read assay. The QIAamp micro DNA kit was used to extract genomic DNA from the cultured CD4+ T cells. The Oncomine TCR Beta libraries from cultured CD4+ T cells were pooled using unique dual indexes and then sequenced on an Illumina iSeq 100. The study's processing was this. Non-productive sequences were removed, and CDR3s not starting with C, not ending with F or W, or shorter than 7 amino acids were discarded. Antigen-specific clonotypes were identified with the MANAFEST web application by comparing peptide-stimulated wells with reference and other culture wells. An FDR below 0.05, an odds ratio above 5, and a productive frequency above 0.1% in at least two of three replicate wells were required for clones to be considered positive. A clonotype counted as cross-reactive if it showed significant expansion both in the SARS-CoV-2 spike wells and in at least one common cold coronavirus spike condition. CDR3 homology was assessed with Levenshtein distances (stringdist) and unrooted phylogenetic trees (ape) in R version 3.6.1. TCRdb trimmed the raw reads at Q25, called clones with MiXCR and kept productive beta chains. CDR3 protein duplicates are merged, each entry listing the most common genes and DNA. The V and J calls were determined by TCRdb, not by the authors. For this sample the table gives about 6,600 distinct CDR3 sequences, of which 51% were detected only once. Together, the top ten hold approximately 48% of the sample.

The CDR3 runs 16 residues from the cysteine to the phenylalanine. Only the CDR3 DNA is retained, 48 bases long and in frame from the first base. At the junction V is shortened by 2 bases and J by 0 bases, with 14 bases in between. The germline V gene (reference sequence) specifies DFQATT as CDR1 and SNEGSKA as CDR2. The chain was built from TRBV20-1 and TRBJ2-1, and the D gene may be TRBD2, 5 bases matching. Sequenced input: CD4+ T cells from blood, cultured in vitro. The TCR sequence derives from a human donor in good health. Read as DNA, the sequence is TGCAGTGCTAGACGGACTCTGCTCCACTCCTACAATGAGCAGTTCTTC. The resulting protein is CSARRTLLHSYNEQFF.